This TCR beta chain derives from a study of shared clonotypes between healthy human individuals. Turning to the study itself: Two women and a few men aged 18 to 49 made up the donors.

Study-wide results and caveats: Naive CD4 clonotypes were shared across several donors at 4.5% to 6.5%. Rarefaction showed that sequencing of sorted subsets was incomplete (despite large depth).

Remarks on this clone: Its specificity is unknown.

The method was immunoSEQ multiplex PCR; TCRdb's version includes in-frame clones alone and lacks a portion of them. The table lists 950,000 to 1,100,000 clones, around 78% of them singletons. The CDR3 is 14 residues long. Germline V gene sequence: CDR1 MNHEY, CDR2 SVGAGI. V shed 6 bases and J shed 2 bases, with 8 bases lying between them. The genes are TRBV6-5 and TRBJ2-6, with D uncertain. Sequencing was carried out using memory CD4+ T cells from PBMCs. Subset denoted: CD45RA-negative fraction. The clonotype originates from a man younger than 30 in good health. Some clones in this sample may be carry-over from other donors' samples. The CDR3 nucleotides read TGTGCCAGCAGAGACTCGGCTGGGGCCAACGTCCTGACTTTC. It specifies CASRDSAGANVLTF.